These 25 T cell receptor beta chains originate from one sample sequenced in a study of yellow fever vaccine responses in identical twins. TCRdb used MiXCR to reprocess the RT-PCR reads, holding one entry per CDR3 protein. Of a few thousand distinct CDR3 sequences in the sample, almost 75% are singletons; the top ten hold roughly 7.5%. Material: T cells from blood (PBMCs), unsorted or a sorted subset (not recorded which), obtained before or after yellow fever vaccination (not recorded which). The receptor source for this set is a woman aged 18-29 years who received the yellow fever vaccine.

This clonotype showed up just a few times. This rearrangement joins TRBV10-3 to TRBJ2-1; 11 bases match TRBD2. The CDR3 runs 18 residues. Germline V gene lookup returns CDR1 ENHRY and CDR2 SYGVKD. Trimming removed 0 bases from V and 7 bases from J; junction bases left unmatched: 11. CDR3 DNA: TGTGCCATCAGTGAGTCGGGGCAGGCGTCTAGCGGGAGGAATGAGCAGTTCTTC. This gives the protein CAISESGQASSGRNEQFF.

The chain links TRBV23-1 to TRBJ2-7; 7 positions agree with TRBD1. TRBV23-1 is sorted into the ORF group, with uncertain function. V trimming: 0 bases; J trimming: 3 bases; junction bases outside the gene matches: 8. The CDR3 totals 16 residues. The CDR3 loop is CASSQSRSGTDYEQYF. The CDR3 DNA reads TGCGCCAGCAGTCAATCTAGGTCTGGGACAGACTACGAGCAGTACTTC.

The CDR3 DNA follows: TGCGCCAGCAGCCAAGCGGAGCCGGCGAGGGGAGAGACCCAGTACTTC. Amino acid sequence: CASSQAEPARGETQYF. The chain employs TRBV4-1 and TRBJ2-5; the D gene could be TRBD1 or TRBD2 (5 bases each). V lost 1 base and J lost 4, with 16 bases in between. The CDR3 consists of 16 residues. Germline loops: CDR1 MGHRA, CDR2 YSYEKL.

CDR3 sequence: CASSLIGGSYEQYF. The CDR3 DNA is TGTGCCAGCAGCTTAATAGGGGGTAGCTACGAGCAGTACTTC. This chain connects TRBV7-3 to TRBJ2-7; D might be TRBD1 (6 bases). Trimming cost V 1 base and J 3 bases, with 10 bases left between them. Germline V gene data show CDR1 as SGHTA and CDR2 as FQGTGA. This CDR3 contains 14 residues.

V and J are TRBV20-1 and TRBJ2-7; D not certain. V lost 3 bases, J lost 2 bases, and 14 bases lay in between. This CDR3 region has 14 residues. Germline values: CDR1 DFQATT, CDR2 SNEGSKA (reference sequence). This CDR3 reads CSASPPRATYEQYF. The CDR3 region has the DNA TGCAGTGCTAGTCCCCCCCGCGCGACCTACGAGCAGTACTTC.

This clonotype was counted once. The gene calls are TRBV10-1 and TRBJ1-5, with D uncertain. Trimming removed 1 base at V and 8 bases at J, with 18 bases between. The CDR3 totals 16 residues. Looked up from germline, CDR1 is WNHNN and CDR2 is SYGVQD (reference sequence). The CDR3 loop reads CASSECAGPPLKPQHF. The CDR3 DNA follows: TGCGCCAGCAGTGAGTGTGCCGGGCCCCCCTTGAAGCCCCAGCATTTT.

The rearrangement joins TRBV15 to TRBJ1-6; unclear D gene. Trimming removed 0 bases from V and 8 bases from J, with 5 bases in between. Germline lookup yields CDR1 LNHNV and CDR2 YYDKDF (reference sequence). The CDR3 is 13 residues long. The CDR3 sequence: CATSRDHDSPLHF. The DNA of the CDR3 is TGTGCCACCAGCAGAGATCACGATTCACCCCTCCACTTT.

V is TRBV18 and J is TRBJ2-5; D is ambiguous. The V gene lost 3 bases and the J gene lost 1 base, with 9 bases spanning the gap. Germline V gene data show CDR1 as KGHSH and CDR2 as LQKENI. CDR3 length: 14 amino acids. CDR3 residues: CASSPGRIQETQYF. The CDR3 DNA reads TGTGCCAGCTCACCCGGCAGAATCCAAGAGACCCAGTACTTC.

This chain links TRBV27 with TRBJ2-7; TRBD2 agrees at 12 bases. Trimming took 0 bases from V and 3 from J; bases not matched to a gene: 3. The CDR3 runs 16 residues. Germline CDR1 reads MNHEY; CDR2 reads SMNVEV (reference sequence). CDR3 sequence: CASSLSTSGRGYEQYF. The CDR3 DNA follows: TGTGCCAGCAGTTTATCGACTAGCGGGAGAGGCTACGAGCAGTACTTC.

The rearrangement uses TRBV4-3 and TRBJ2-7; D gene unclear. Germline CDR1 reads LGHNA; CDR2 reads YSLEER. V lost 0 bases and J 0 bases, leaving 9 bases between the germline ends. This CDR3 region has 15 residues. CDR3 amino acids: CASSQEMSSSYEQYF. The CDR3 DNA reads TGCGCCAGCAGCCAAGAAATGTCCAGCTCCTACGAGCAGTACTTC.

This chain connects TRBV4-1 to TRBJ1-5; D call uncertain. The germline V gene has CDR1 MGHRA and CDR2 YSYEKL. The V gene lost 4 bases and the J gene lost 3 bases, with 13 bases spanning the gap. This CDR3 spans 15 amino acids. CDR3 in DNA: TGCGCCAGCAGCCTCCGGGTCACTCTCAATCAGCCCCAGCATTTT. The encoded protein is CASSLRVTLNQPQHF.

The chain couples TRBV20-1 to TRBJ2-1, with D possibly TRBD1 on 6 matching bases. Germline CDR1 DFQATT, CDR2 SNEGSKA (reference sequence). The V gene lost 0 bases and the J gene lost 6 bases, with 12 bases spanning the gap. This CDR3 spans 14 amino acids. The CDR3 spells CSARDLTGFNEQFF. The CDR3 DNA sequence: TGCAGTGCTAGAGACCTTACAGGGTTCAATGAGCAGTTCTTC.

The chain joins TRBV11-1 to TRBJ2-7, with D unclear. The CDR3 covers 12 residues. Trimming left V 5 bases short and J 7 bases short, with 12 bases between. Germline V CDR1 and CDR2: SGHAT, FQDESV (reference sequence). The CDR3 region is CASSGVDREQYF. The CDR3 nucleotides read TGTGCCAGCAGCGGGGTTGATAGAGAGCAGTACTTC.

The V call is TRBV23-1, the J call TRBJ2-1; 12 nucleotides match TRBD2. TRBV23-1 is recorded as an ORF, its role being uncertain. Trimming at V came to 6 bases and at J to 5 bases, leaving 11 bases not matched to a gene. CDR3 length: 17 amino acids. The chain's CDR3 is CASRTTSGRNKHNEQFF. The DNA of the CDR3 is TGCGCCAGCAGAACAACTAGCGGGAGGAATAAACACAATGAGCAGTTCTTC.

The rearrangement links TRBV4-1 to TRBJ2-5; D remains ambiguous. The germline V gene encodes CDR1 MGHRA and CDR2 YSYEKL. CDR3 length equals 14 residues. V lost 1 base to trimming and J lost 6 bases, with 12 bases between them. DNA for the CDR3: TGCGCCAGCAGCCAAGCCCGAGAGATGAAGACCCAGTACTTC. This sequence encodes CASSQAREMKTQYF.

The chain employs TRBV6-5 and TRBJ2-7; 12 nucleotides line up with TRBD1. In germline, CDR1 is MNHEY, CDR2 SVGAGI. V was pared by 4 bases and J by 4 bases, with 11 bases of the junction left unmatched. This CDR3 region has 17 residues. The CDR3 is CASSSPPGQGARYEQYF. The DNA of the CDR3 is TGTGCCAGCAGTTCCCCCCCGGGACAGGGGGCGCGGTACGAGCAGTACTTC.

In this sample, this clonotype turned up once. The V call is TRBV3-1, the J call TRBJ2-7; 8 nucleotides agree with TRBD2. With V trimmed by 0 bases and J by 4 bases, 8 bases remained unmatched. Looked up from germline, CDR1 is LGHDT and CDR2 is YNNKEL (reference sequence). The length of the CDR3 is 16 residues. The CDR3, as DNA: TGTGCCAGCAGCCAAGAGGTTAGCGGGGCCGCATACGAGCAGTACTTC. It yields the protein CASSQEVSGAAYEQYF.

J is TRBJ1-1 and V is TRBV6-1, with 8 positions matching TRBD1. Germline CDR1 reads MNHNS; CDR2 reads SASEGT. This CDR3 contains 13 residues. V dropped 6 bases and J dropped 7; count of bases not matched to a gene: 7. The chain's CDR3 is CASSQGAEGEAFF. The CDR3 bases are TGTGCCAGCAGCCAGGGGGCGGAAGGTGAAGCTTTCTTT.

This clonotype was detected only a few times. CDR3 DNA sequence: TGCGCCAGCAGCCATGTTCTGCTGACTGAAGCTTTCTTT. This translates into CASSHVLLTEAFF. The V call is TRBV4-3, the J call TRBJ1-1; D remains ambiguous. V shed 3 bases and J shed 5 bases, with 10 bases lying between them. There are 13 residues in the CDR3. CDR1 and CDR2 (germline): LGHNA, YSLEER.

The CDR3 spells CASSQGIQGLNQPQHF. In DNA, the CDR3 is TGCGCCAGCAGCCAAGGGATCCAGGGCCTCAATCAGCCCCAGCATTTT. The rearrangement links TRBV4-1 to TRBJ1-5, with D perhaps TRBD1 (5 bases). In germline, CDR1 is MGHRA, CDR2 YSYEKL. The CDR3 totals 16 residues. V lost 1 base to trimming and J lost 3 bases, with 13 bases between them.

The V gene is TRBV15, the J gene TRBJ2-2; 14 bases match TRBD2. The germline V gene encodes CDR1 LNHNV and CDR2 YYDKDF (reference sequence). This CDR3 region has 17 residues. Losses at the gene ends were 5 bases for V and 5 bases for J; bases not matched to a gene: 7. CDR3 region: CATSPRLAGGPTGELFF. The DNA of the CDR3 is TGTGCCACCAGCCCACGACTAGCGGGGGGGCCGACCGGGGAGCTGTTTTTT.

The gene calls are TRBV6-5 and TRBJ2-7; 7 positions agree with TRBD1. CDR3 length: 16 residues. Losses at the gene ends were 2 bases for V and 3 bases for J; bases not matched to a gene: 10. Germline V gives CDR1 MNHEY, CDR2 SVGAGI. Here the CDR3 DNA reads TGTGCCAGCAGTTACGCCCGGGACAGAGGGGGCTACGAGCAGTACTTC. This sequence encodes CASSYARDRGGYEQYF.

The gene calls are TRBV4-1 and TRBJ1-3; D not resolved. CDR1 MGHRA and CDR2 YSYEKL come from the germline V gene. The CDR3 runs 15 residues. V lost 4 bases, J lost 0 bases, and 10 bases lay in between. CDR3 sequence: CASSPGRSSGNTIYF. Written as DNA, the CDR3 is TGCGCCAGCAGCCCCGGGCGCAGCTCTGGAAACACCATATATTTT.

This chain connects TRBV5-4 to TRBJ2-3; 8 bases are a match to TRBD1. Germline CDR1 is SGHNT and CDR2 is YYREEE (reference sequence). This CDR3 contains 16 residues. Losses at the gene ends were 2 bases for V and 6 bases for J; bases not matched to a gene: 11. Here the CDR3 DNA reads TGTGCCAGCAGCTTCGGGACAGGAGGTTTGTCGGATACGCAGTATTTT. Translation: CASSFGTGGLSDTQYF.

The chain employs TRBV4-1 and TRBJ2-7; 11 nucleotides match TRBD2. Germline V gene sequence: CDR1 MGHRA, CDR2 YSYEKL. CDR3 length: 15 amino acids. V was pared by 0 bases and J by 6 bases, with 4 bases of the junction left unmatched. CDR3 sequence reads: CASSQETSGVLEQYF. CDR3 nucleotides: TGCGCCAGCAGCCAAGAGACTAGCGGGGTCCTCGAGCAGTACTTC.